A single sample gave rise to the 6 T cell receptor beta chains below, sequenced in a study of shared clonotypes between healthy human individuals. Generated by immunoSEQ multiplex PCR, the TCRdb table keeps only in-frame clones and is missing some. Here the sample spans approximately 700,000 clones, roughly 72% being singletons. The specimen sequenced was memory CD4+ T cells sorted from blood. Indicated subset: CD45RA-negative fraction. The source of these receptors is a woman aged 25 to 39 in good health.

The chain carries TRBV27 and TRBJ2-7; 9 nucleotides match TRBD2. The V gene end was trimmed by 10 bases and the J gene end by 4 bases; junction bases not matched to a gene: 17. CDR1 and CDR2 (germline): MNHEY, SMNVEV (reference sequence). The CDR3 extends over 16 amino acids. CDR3 residues: CAIQGRAAGGRYEQYF. CDR3 sequence (DNA): TGTGCCATCCAGGGGCGAGCTGCGGGGGGGCGGTACGAGCAGTACTTC.

The rearrangement joins TRBV11-2 to TRBJ2-3, with 11 bases that match TRBD2. The CDR3 contains 14 residues. V shed 5 bases and J 9 bases; nucleotides not matched to a gene: 7. Germline V gene sequence: CDR1 SGHAT, CDR2 FQNNGV. The CDR3 DNA follows: TGTGCCAGCAGCGGCACTAGCGGGAGAAACACGCAGTATTTT. Its protein product is CASSGTSGRNTQYF.

The V gene is TRBV21-1, the J gene TRBJ2-7; TRBD2 is the table's D call, not checked against the DNA. TRBV21-1 is recorded as a pseudogene. The CDR3 extends over 20 amino acids. The CDR3 region has the DNA TGTGCCAGCAGCAAACTTATCGGACTGCGGGGTAAGTTTAGCTCCTACGAGCAGTACTTC. Translated: CASSKLIGLRGKFSSYEQYF.

V and J are TRBV5-1 and TRBJ2-2; possibly TRBD1 for D (6 bases). In germline, CDR1 is SGHRS, CDR2 YFSETQ. The CDR3 totals 16 residues. Trimming removed 4 bases from V and 3 bases from J, with 16 bases in between. The CDR3 sequence: CASSQPNRDHTGELFF. In nucleotides, the CDR3 is TGCGCCAGCAGCCAGCCGAACAGGGACCACACCGGGGAGCTGTTTTTT.

This rearrangement joins TRBV25-1 to TRBJ2-1, with D possibly matching TRBD1 (6 bases). Per germline, CDR1 MGHDK and CDR2 SYGVNS. V was shortened by 3 bases and J by 10 bases, with 19 bases between the two germline ends. The CDR3 covers 15 residues. The CDR3 loop is CASSDGQRLGKEQFF. For the CDR3, the DNA is TGTGCCAGCAGTGACGGACAGCGCCTAGGGAAAGAGCAGTTCTTC. Full variable domain (rest looked up from reference TRBV25-1 and TRBJ2-1): EADIYQTPRYLVIGTGKKITLECSQTMGHDKMYWYQQDPGMELHLIHYSYGVNSTEKGDLSSESTVSRIRTEHFPLTLESARPSHTSQYLCASSDGQRLGKEQFFGPGTRLTVL.

V and J are TRBV28 and TRBJ1-3; the D is unclear. With 2 bases removed from V and 9 bases from J, the gap between germline ends came to 11 bases. Germline values: CDR1 MDHEN, CDR2 SYDVKM. This CDR3 spans 13 amino acids. The CDR3 spells CASSLGRTATIYF. In DNA form, the CDR3 reads TGTGCCAGCAGTTTAGGGCGGACCGCCACCATATATTTT.